This entry concerns a single T cell receptor beta chain. Its matching antigen is unknown. The entirety of the isolated RNA underwent reverse transcription, so expressed TCRB transcripts were sequenced. Method: immunoSEQ multiplex PCR; TCRdb's copy keeps in-frame clones and lacks some. The sample consists of hundreds of thousands of clones, more than 13% of them appearing once. This sample was taken from a study of beta chain features in type 1 diabetes. CD45RO/CCR7/CD25/CD127/CD95/CD27 staining was used to isolate CD4+ naive, central memory, regulatory and stem cell-like memory cells by sorting. Study-wide findings and caveats: TCRB CDR3 length was moderately but significantly reduced in all four CD4+ subsets of Type 1 diabetes patients.

This CDR3 has 13 amino acids. V was pared by 2 bases and J by 0 bases, with 5 bases between. Germline V lookup: CDR1 SGDLS, CDR2 YYNGEE. This chain connects TRBV9 to TRBJ1-1; D is undetermined. This receptor was obtained from a man younger than 35 with type 1 diabetes. Material: naive CD4+ T cells from blood. The CDR3 reads CASSVIVNTEAFF. CDR3 bases: TGTGCCAGCAGCGTCATAGTGAACACTGAAGCTTTCTTT.